The 25 T cell receptor beta chains listed next were all sequenced from one sample in a study of blood T cells in healthy people across ages. For the second PCR, which ran for 7 to 11 cycles, a sample-barcoded 5' primer and a J-beta primer mix were used. Using its own MiXCR run on the 5' RACE reads, TCRdb lists one record per CDR3 protein. The sample holds hundreds of thousands of distinct CDR3 sequences, 58% seen once. Material: blood. These receptors came from a man aged 30-40 years in good health.

This clonotype came up once. This rearrangement joins TRBV20-1 to TRBJ1-4; possible D gene TRBD1, 6 bases. This CDR3 has 16 residues. The V end lost 0 bases, the J end lost 7 bases, and 18 bases lay between the germline ends. CDR1 and CDR2 (germline): DFQATT, SNEGSKA (reference sequence). CDR3 nucleotides: TGCAGTGCTAGAGAAGAAACAGGGTGGGGGGGTGAAAAACTGTTTTTT. This translates into CSAREETGWGGEKLFF.

This chain connects TRBV20-1 to TRBJ2-1, with 10 bases aligning to TRBD2. V lost 7 bases and J lost 5; bases outside the gene matches: 11. The CDR3 runs 15 residues. The germline CDR1 and CDR2 sequences are DFQATT and SNEGSKA (reference sequence). The CDR3 nucleotides read TGCAGTGTCACACCCGGGACTAGCGCAAACAATGAGCAGTTCTTC. As protein: CSVTPGTSANNEQFF.

The chain couples TRBV7-9 to TRBJ1-6; D gene unclear. The CDR3 has 14 residues. Trimming removed 5 bases from V and 13 bases from J, with 18 bases in between. Germline V lookup: CDR1 SEHNR, CDR2 FQNEAQ (reference sequence). The CDR3 reads CASSQMGPAFPLHF. CDR3 sequence (DNA): TGTGCCAGCAGCCAAATGGGTCCTGCATTTCCCCTCCACTTT.

This sequence joins TRBV11-3 and TRBJ2-7; the D is unclear. Trimming removed 4 bases at V and 7 bases at J, with 8 bases between. CDR1 and CDR2 (germline): SGHNT, YENEEA. This CDR3 is 11 amino acids long. CDR3 in amino acids: CASSSLNEQYF. In DNA form, the CDR3 reads TGTGCCAGCAGCTCCTTGAATGAGCAGTACTTC.

The chain uses TRBV7-9 and TRBJ1-2; the D is unclear. V gave up 1 base and J gave up 0 bases, with 12 bases separating them. The germline V gene encodes CDR1 SEHNR and CDR2 FQNEAQ (reference sequence). This CDR3 spans 16 amino acids. The CDR3 coding sequence is TGTGCCAGCAGCTTAGGAGTAGGCCATTCTAACTATGGCTACACCTTC. It specifies CASSLGVGHSNYGYTF.

This chain connects TRBV12-3 or TRBV12-4 to TRBJ1-5, with D perhaps TRBD1 (5 bases). This CDR3 contains 14 residues. Trimming left V 2 bases short and J 3 bases short, with 8 bases between. CDR3 coding DNA: TGTGCCAGCAGTTTACGGGGGAACAATCAGCCCCAGCATTTT. This gives the protein CASSLRGNNQPQHF.

This clonotype came up a few times. The CDR3 sequence: CASGGGIGREIDEQFF. Written as DNA, the CDR3 is TGTGCCAGCGGAGGGGGCATCGGGAGGGAGATAGATGAGCAGTTCTTC. The gene calls are TRBV6-1 and TRBJ2-1; weak D call: TRBD2 (8 bases). Germline V gene lookup returns CDR1 MNHNS and CDR2 SASEGT. Trimming pared 8 bases from V and 8 bases from J, leaving 25 bases between. This CDR3 has 16 residues.

The chain joins TRBV6-2 or TRBV6-3 to TRBJ2-2, with D possibly matching TRBD2 (6 bases). CDR3 length: 15 residues. V was shortened by 6 bases and J by 0 bases, with 11 bases between the two germline ends. Looked up from germline, CDR1 is MNHEY and CDR2 is SVGEGT. CDR3 sequence: CASRRGLPNTGELFF. The CDR3, as DNA: TGTGCCAGCAGACGCGGACTACCGAACACCGGGGAGCTGTTTTTT.

The chain recombines TRBV4-2 with TRBJ2-7; 11 bases align to TRBD2. Matching the DNA end better, TRBJ2-4 makes the J call doubtful. This CDR3 has 16 amino acids. Germline CDR1 and CDR2: LGHNA and YNFKEQ. The DNA of the CDR3 is TGTGCCAGCAGCCCCATCCTAGCGGGAGGACAAAACATTCAGTACTTC. Protein sequence: CASSPILAGGQNIQYF.

CDR3 sequence: CASSQVPGIGSPEQYF. Written as DNA, the CDR3 is TGCGCCAGCAGCCAAGTCCCCGGCATTGGGTCCCCCGAGCAGTACTTC. The chain joins TRBV4-3 to TRBJ2-7; D remains unclear. This CDR3 contains 16 residues. V dropped 1 base and J dropped 6 bases, with 19 bases sitting between them. Germline V gene data show CDR1 as LGHNA and CDR2 as YSLEER.

This CDR3 is CATKSRSGMGNNEQFF. The CDR3 bases are TGTGCCACCAAGTCCAGGAGCGGGATGGGGAACAATGAGCAGTTCTTC. This chain joins TRBV27 and TRBJ2-1, with 7 nucleotides matching TRBD2. Trimming at V came to 10 bases and at J to 5 bases, leaving 17 bases not matched to a gene. The CDR3 is made up of 16 amino acids. Germline V gene lookup returns CDR1 MNHEY and CDR2 SMNVEV (reference sequence).

This chain uses TRBV30 with TRBJ2-7; possible D gene TRBD1, 6 bases. The CDR3 consists of 15 residues. In germline, CDR1 is GTSNPN, CDR2 SVGIG (reference sequence). V lost 5 bases and J 0 bases, leaving 17 bases between the germline ends. CDR3 in DNA: TGTGCCTGGGCCGGACAGCCCTCAAACTCCTACGAGCAGTACTTC. Its translation is CAWAGQPSNSYEQYF.

The rearrangement links TRBV4-3 to TRBJ2-7; D gene uncertain. Germline CDR1 reads LGHNA; CDR2 reads YSLEER. This CDR3 has 13 residues. The ends were cut back, 0 bases at V and 5 bases at J, with 8 bases in the middle. The CDR3 region is CASSQDFVDEQYF. Here the CDR3 DNA reads TGCGCCAGCAGCCAAGATTTTGTTGACGAGCAGTACTTC.

The CDR3 reads CASSPTTGQNTEAFF. In DNA form, the CDR3 reads TGCGCCAGCAGCCCTACCACAGGGCAGAACACTGAAGCTTTCTTT. This sequence joins TRBV5-1 and TRBJ1-1; TRBD1 is a possible D gene (6 bases). V lost 4 bases and J lost 1, with 14 bases in between. The germline CDR1 and CDR2 sequences are SGHRS and YFSETQ. The CDR3 is 15 amino acids.

This chain connects TRBV14 to TRBJ2-1, with D possibly being TRBD1 (6 bases). The CDR3 runs 16 residues. CDR1 and CDR2 (germline): SGHDN, FVKESK. V was cut by 1 base and J by 3 bases, with 13 bases left in between. CDR3 loop: CASSQANGQLYNEQFF. CDR3 bases: TGTGCCAGCAGCCAAGCTAACGGACAGCTCTACAATGAGCAGTTCTTC.

This clonotype was found a few times. This chain uses TRBV7-2 with TRBJ2-7; D gene ambiguous. This CDR3 region has 15 residues. Germline V CDR1 and CDR2: SGHTA, FQGNSA. Trimming pared 1 base from V and 2 bases from J, leaving 12 bases between. CDR3 DNA sequence: TGTGCCAGCAGCTTAGTGCCAAACGAGGCCTACGAGCAGTACTTC. This translates into CASSLVPNEAYEQYF.

This clonotype was recorded a few times. The rearrangement links TRBV7-9 to TRBJ2-5; 9 nucleotides match TRBD1. Losses at the gene ends were 4 bases for V and 3 bases for J; bases not matched to a gene: 3. Per the germline V gene, CDR1 is SEHNR and CDR2 is FQNEAQ (reference sequence). The CDR3 length is 14 residues. The CDR3 bases are TGTGCCAGCAGCTCGCGGGACAGGGAAGAGACCCAGTACTTC. Translating it yields CASSSRDREETQYF. The entire variable domain, with the rest obtained from reference TRBV7-9 and TRBJ2-5, is as follows: DTGVSQNPRHKITKRGQNVTFRCDPISEHNRLYWYRQTLGQGPEFLTYFQNEAQLEKSRLLSDRFSAERPKGSFSTLEIQRTEQGDSAMYLCASSSRDREETQYFGPGTRLLVL.

On this clonotype itself: One junction end does not reproduce the germline sequence, and a read error may be involved. The genes are TRBV28 and TRBJ2-7; 8 bases are a match to TRBD2. The CDR3 has 13 residues. In germline, CDR1 is MDHEN, CDR2 SYDVKM. This CDR3 is CARSFGLAREQYF. The CDR3 coding sequence is TGTGCCAGAAGTTTCGGACTAGCTCGTGAGCAGTACTTC.

This clonotype was detected only a few times. The genes are TRBV7-2 and TRBJ2-5, with 11 bases that match TRBD2. The CDR3 is 16 amino acids. The V segment lost 1 base and the J segment 4 bases; nucleotides outside the gene matches: 5. Germline V gene data show CDR1 as SGHTA and CDR2 as FQGNSA. The chain's CDR3 is CASSLVVAGGPETQYF. CDR3 sequence (DNA): TGTGCCAGCAGCTTAGTCGTAGCGGGGGGGCCAGAGACCCAGTACTTC. Full variable domain (outside the CDR3, taken from reference TRBV7-2 and TRBJ2-5): GAGVSQSPSNKVTEKGKDVELRCDPISGHTALYWYRQSLGQGLEFLIYFQGNSAPDKSGLPSDRFSAERTGGSVSTLTIQRTQQEDSAVYLCASSLVVAGGPETQYFGPGTRLLVL.

This chain links TRBV20-1 with TRBJ2-5; tentatively, D is TRBD2 (5 bases). This CDR3 spans 14 amino acids. In germline, CDR1 is DFQATT, CDR2 SNEGSKA (reference sequence). The V end lost 3 bases, the J end lost 3 bases, and 14 bases lay between the germline ends. CDR3 DNA sequence: TGCAGTGCTAGGCGGGCTGGGGAGAAAGAGACCCAGTACTTC. This codes for CSARRAGEKETQYF.

V is TRBV5-6 and J is TRBJ1-1; D gene unclear. V lost 2 bases to trimming and J lost 9 bases, with 8 bases between them. CDR3 length equals 11 residues. The germline V gene has CDR1 SGHDT and CDR2 YYEEEE. The DNA of the CDR3 is TGTGCCAGCAGCTTTTCGACACAAGCTTTCTTT. This translates into CASSFSTQAFF.

This clonotype was seen only a few times. The rearrangement joins TRBV2 to TRBJ2-7, with TRBD2 matching over 11 bases. With V trimmed by 1 base and J by 2 bases, 4 bases remained unmatched. The CDR3 is 16 amino acids. Germline V gene lookup returns CDR1 SNHLY and CDR2 FYNNEI. CDR3 in amino acids: CASSEVAGGVPYEQYF. In nucleotides, the CDR3 is TGTGCCAGCAGTGAAGTAGCGGGAGGGGTTCCCTACGAGCAGTACTTC.

The chain combines TRBV20-1 with TRBJ2-4; D is possibly TRBD1 (5 bases). The DNA end is a closer match to TRBJ2-7, so the J assignment may be wrong. Germline V gene lookup returns CDR1 DFQATT and CDR2 SNEGSKA (reference sequence). The CDR3 is 13 residues long. The DNA for the CDR3 is TGCAGTGCGAGGACACCCGTCTCCTACGAGCAGTACTTC. This gives the protein CSARTPVSYEQYF.

The chain carries TRBV6-2 or TRBV6-3 and TRBJ2-7; D perhaps matches TRBD2 (7 bases). V lost 6 bases and J lost 2, with 14 bases in between. This CDR3 region has 14 residues. CDR1 is MNHEY, CDR2 SVGEGT, per germline. The CDR3 DNA reads as TGTGCCAGCAGCTACGGGGGGCGCCCCTACGAGCAGTACTTC. It codes for CASSYGGRPYEQYF.

The DNA for the CDR3 is TGTGCCATCAGTGAAGGATCGGTGAGCCAAGAGACCCAGTACTTC. Residues: CAISEGSVSQETQYF. This chain joins TRBV10-3 and TRBJ2-5, with D unclear. CDR3 length equals 15 residues. Germline CDR1 is ENHRY and CDR2 is SYGVKD. The V end was cut by 3 bases, the J end by 1 base, with 12 bases between.